This T cell receptor (beta chain) was documented in a study of shared clonotypes between healthy human individuals. In germline, CDR1 is SNHLY, CDR2 FYNNEI. The CDR3 extends over 16 amino acids. Between the trimmed V and J ends, which lost 4 bases and 0 bases, there was a span of 16 bases. Repertoires were generated with immunoSEQ multiplex PCR, while TCRdb's copy carries only in-frame clones and drops some. Of hundreds of thousands of clones listed, about 74% are singletons. Sequenced material: memory CD4+ T cells sorted from blood. Indicated subset: CD45RA-negative fraction. The chain is built from TRBV2 and TRBJ2-7; D perhaps matches TRBD2 (6 bases). This clonotype was sampled from a young woman in good health. The CDR3 loop reads CASSGGSGSSSYEQYF. CDR3 in DNA: TGTGCCAGCAGTGGGGGGAGCGGGTCGAGCTCCTACGAGCAGTACTTC.